The clone carrying this TCR beta chain was observed a handful of times. Trimming left V 7 bases short and J 0 bases short, with 10 bases between. This CDR3 has 14 amino acids. Germline V CDR1 and CDR2: MNHNS, SASEGT. TCRdb itself ran the 5' RACE reads through MiXCR, one entry per CDR3 protein. The sample has tens of thousands of distinct CDR3 sequences; more than 10% are singletons. This specimen belongs to a study of spatial heterogeneity in lung cancer. The time point: sample taken at primary tumor resection. Whole RNA, which was extracted from tumor, nontumor lung tissue or frozen PBMC, was sequenced without any cell sorting.

The sequenced sample was PBMCs, obtained at surgery. The source of this sequence is a male donor with early-stage non-small cell lung cancer. V gene TRBV6-1 combines with J gene TRBJ2-1, with D perhaps matching TRBD2 (6 bases). This chain's CDR3 is CASTEGSSYNEQFF. As DNA, the CDR3 is TGTGCCAGCACGGAGGGTAGCTCCTACAATGAGCAGTTCTTC.